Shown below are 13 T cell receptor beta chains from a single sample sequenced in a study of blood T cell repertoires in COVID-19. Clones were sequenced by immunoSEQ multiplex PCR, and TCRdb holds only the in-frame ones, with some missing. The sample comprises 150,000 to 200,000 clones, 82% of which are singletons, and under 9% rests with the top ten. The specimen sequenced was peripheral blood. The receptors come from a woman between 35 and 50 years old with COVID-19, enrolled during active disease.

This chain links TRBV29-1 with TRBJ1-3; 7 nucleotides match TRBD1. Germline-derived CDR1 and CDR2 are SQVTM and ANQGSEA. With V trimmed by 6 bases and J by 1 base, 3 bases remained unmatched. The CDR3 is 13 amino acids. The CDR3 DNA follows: TGCAGCGTGTCGACAGGGTCTGGAAACACCATATATTTT. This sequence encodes CSVSTGSGNTIYF. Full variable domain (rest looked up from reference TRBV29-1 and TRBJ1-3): SAVISQKPSRDICQRGTSLTIQCQVDSQVTMMFWYRQQPGQSLTLIATANQGSEATYESGFVIDKFPISRPNLTFSTLTVSNMSPEDSSIYLCSVSTGSGNTIYFGEGSWLTVV.

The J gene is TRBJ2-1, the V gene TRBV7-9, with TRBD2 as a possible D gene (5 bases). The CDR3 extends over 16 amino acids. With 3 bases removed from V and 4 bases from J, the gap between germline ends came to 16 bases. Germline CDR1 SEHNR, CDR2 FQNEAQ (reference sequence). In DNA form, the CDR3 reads TGTGCCAGCAGCTTTCCAGGACTGCTGATATACAATGAGCAGTTCTTC. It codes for CASSFPGLLIYNEQFF.

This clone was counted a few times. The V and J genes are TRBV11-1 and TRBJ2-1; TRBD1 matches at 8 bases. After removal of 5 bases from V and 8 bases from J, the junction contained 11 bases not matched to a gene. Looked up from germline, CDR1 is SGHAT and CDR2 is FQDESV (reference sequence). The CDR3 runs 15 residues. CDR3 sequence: CASSPGGDRPHEQFF. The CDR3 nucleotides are TGTGCCAGCAGCCCGGGTGGGGACAGGCCCCATGAGCAGTTCTTC.

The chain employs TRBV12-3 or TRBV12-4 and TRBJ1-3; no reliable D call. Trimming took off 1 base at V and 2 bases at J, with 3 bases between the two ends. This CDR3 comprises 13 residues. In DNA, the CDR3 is TGTGCCAGCAGTTTAGTAACTGGAAACACCATATATTTT. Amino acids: CASSLVTGNTIYF.

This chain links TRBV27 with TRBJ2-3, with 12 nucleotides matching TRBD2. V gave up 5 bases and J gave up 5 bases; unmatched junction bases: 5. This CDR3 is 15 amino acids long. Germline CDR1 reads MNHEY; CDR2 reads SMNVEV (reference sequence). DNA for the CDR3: TGTGCCAGCAGTAAGCTAGCGGGAGGGCGAGATACGCAGTATTTT. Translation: CASSKLAGGRDTQYF.

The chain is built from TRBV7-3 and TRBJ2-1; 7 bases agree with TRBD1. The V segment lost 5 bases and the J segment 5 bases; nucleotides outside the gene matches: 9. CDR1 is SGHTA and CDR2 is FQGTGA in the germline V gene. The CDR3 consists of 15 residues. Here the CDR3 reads CASSPRQGRDNEQFF. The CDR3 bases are TGTGCCAGCAGCCCCCGACAGGGTAGAGACAATGAGCAGTTCTTC. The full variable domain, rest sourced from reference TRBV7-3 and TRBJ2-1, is GAGVSQTPSNKVTEKGKYVELRCDPISGHTALYWYRQSLGQGPEFLIYFQGTGAADDSGLPNDRFFAVRPEGSVSTLKIQRTERGDSAVYLCASSPRQGRDNEQFFGPGTRLTVL.

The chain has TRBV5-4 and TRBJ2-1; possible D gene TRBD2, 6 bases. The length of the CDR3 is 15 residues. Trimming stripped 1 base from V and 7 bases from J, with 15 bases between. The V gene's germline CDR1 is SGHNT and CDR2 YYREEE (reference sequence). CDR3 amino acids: CASSLPGTDSNEQFF. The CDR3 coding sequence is TGTGCCAGCAGCTTGCCCGGGACTGACTCAAATGAGCAGTTCTTC.

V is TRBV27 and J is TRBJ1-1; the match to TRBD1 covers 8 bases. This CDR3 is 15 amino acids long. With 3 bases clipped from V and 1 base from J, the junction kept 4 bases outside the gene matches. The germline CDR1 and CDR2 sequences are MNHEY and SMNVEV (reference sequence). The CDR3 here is CASSLTGVTNTEAFF. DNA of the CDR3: TGTGCCAGCAGTTTGACAGGGGTGACGAACACTGAAGCTTTCTTT.

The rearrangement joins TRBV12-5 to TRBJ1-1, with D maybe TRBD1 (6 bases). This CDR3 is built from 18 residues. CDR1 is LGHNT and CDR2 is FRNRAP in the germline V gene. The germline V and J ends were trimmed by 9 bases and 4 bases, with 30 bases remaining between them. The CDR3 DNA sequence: TGTGCTAGCCGAGCAGCTATCCGGGGGGCAGGTACGACCACTGAAGCTTTCTTT. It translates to CASRAAIRGAGTTTEAFF.

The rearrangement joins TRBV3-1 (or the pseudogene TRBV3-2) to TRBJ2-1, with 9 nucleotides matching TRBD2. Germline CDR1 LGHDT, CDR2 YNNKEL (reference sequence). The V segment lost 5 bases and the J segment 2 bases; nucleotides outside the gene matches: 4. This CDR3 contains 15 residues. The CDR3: CASSGASGAYNEQFF. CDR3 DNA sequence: TGTGCCAGCAGCGGGGCTAGCGGGGCCTACAATGAGCAGTTCTTC.

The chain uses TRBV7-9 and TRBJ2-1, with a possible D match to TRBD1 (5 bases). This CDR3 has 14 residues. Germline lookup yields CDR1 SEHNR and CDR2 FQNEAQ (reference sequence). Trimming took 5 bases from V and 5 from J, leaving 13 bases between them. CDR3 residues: CASSHRTENNEQFF. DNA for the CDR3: TGTGCCAGCAGCCACAGGACCGAGAACAATGAGCAGTTCTTC.

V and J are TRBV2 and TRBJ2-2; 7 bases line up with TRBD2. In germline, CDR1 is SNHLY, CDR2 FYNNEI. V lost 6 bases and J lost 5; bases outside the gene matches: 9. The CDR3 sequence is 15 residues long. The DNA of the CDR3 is TGTGCCAGCAGGCCGGGGGAGGGCCTAACCGGGGAGCTGTTTTTT. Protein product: CASRPGEGLTGELFF.

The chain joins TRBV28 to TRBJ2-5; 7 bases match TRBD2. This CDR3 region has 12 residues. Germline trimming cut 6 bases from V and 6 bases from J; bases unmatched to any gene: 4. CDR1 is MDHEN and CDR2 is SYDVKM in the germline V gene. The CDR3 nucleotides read TGTGCCAGCAGCATGGGACTAAAGACCCAGTACTTC. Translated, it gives CASSMGLKTQYF.